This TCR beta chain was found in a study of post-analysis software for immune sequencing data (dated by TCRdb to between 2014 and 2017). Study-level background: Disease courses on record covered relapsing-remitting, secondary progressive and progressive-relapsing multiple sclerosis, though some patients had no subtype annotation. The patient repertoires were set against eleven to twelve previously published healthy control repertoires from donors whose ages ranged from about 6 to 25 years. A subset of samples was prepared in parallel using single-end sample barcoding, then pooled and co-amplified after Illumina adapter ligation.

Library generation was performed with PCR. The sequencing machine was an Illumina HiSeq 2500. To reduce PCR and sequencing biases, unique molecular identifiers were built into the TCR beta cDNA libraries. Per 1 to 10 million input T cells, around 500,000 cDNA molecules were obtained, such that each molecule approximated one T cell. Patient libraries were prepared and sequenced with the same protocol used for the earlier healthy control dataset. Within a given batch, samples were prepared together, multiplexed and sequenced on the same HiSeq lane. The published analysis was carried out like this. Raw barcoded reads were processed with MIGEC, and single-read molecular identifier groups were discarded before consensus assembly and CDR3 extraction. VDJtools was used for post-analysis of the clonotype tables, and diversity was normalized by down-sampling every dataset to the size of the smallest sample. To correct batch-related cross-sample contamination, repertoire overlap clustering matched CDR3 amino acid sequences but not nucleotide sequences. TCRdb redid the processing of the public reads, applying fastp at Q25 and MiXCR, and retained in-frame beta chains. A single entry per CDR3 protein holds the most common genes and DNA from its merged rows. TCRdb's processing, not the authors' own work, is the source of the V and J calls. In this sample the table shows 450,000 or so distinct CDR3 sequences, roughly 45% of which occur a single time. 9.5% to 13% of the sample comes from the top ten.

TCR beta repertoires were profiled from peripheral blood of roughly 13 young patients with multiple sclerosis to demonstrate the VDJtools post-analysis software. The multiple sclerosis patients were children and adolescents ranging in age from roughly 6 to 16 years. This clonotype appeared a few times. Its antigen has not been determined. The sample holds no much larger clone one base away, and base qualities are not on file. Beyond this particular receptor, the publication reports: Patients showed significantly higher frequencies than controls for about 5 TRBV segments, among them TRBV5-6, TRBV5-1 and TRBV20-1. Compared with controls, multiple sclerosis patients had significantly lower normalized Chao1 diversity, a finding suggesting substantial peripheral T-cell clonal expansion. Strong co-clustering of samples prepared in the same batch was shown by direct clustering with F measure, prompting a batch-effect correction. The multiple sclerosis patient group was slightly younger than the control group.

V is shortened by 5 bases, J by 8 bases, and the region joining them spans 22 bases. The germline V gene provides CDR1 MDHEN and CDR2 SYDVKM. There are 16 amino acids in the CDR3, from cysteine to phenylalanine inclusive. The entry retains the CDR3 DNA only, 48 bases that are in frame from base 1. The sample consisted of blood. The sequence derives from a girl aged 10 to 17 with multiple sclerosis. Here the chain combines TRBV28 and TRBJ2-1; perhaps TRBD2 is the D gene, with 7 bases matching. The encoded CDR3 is CASSTRGGLPFDEQFF. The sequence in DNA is TGTGCCAGCAGTACCCGAGGGGGACTACCTTTCGATGAGCAGTTCTTC.